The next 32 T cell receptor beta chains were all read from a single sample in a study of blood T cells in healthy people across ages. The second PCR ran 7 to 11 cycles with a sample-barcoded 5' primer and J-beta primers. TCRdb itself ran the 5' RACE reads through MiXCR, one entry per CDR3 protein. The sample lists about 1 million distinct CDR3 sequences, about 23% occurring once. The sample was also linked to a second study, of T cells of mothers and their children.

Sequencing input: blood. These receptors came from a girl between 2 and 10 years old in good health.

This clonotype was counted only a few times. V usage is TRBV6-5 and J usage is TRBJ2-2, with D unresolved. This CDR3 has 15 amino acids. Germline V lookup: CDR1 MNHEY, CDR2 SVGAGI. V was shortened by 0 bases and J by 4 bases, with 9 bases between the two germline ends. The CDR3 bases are TGTGCCAGCAGTTACTCGAATTGGGGCACCGGGGAGCTGTTTTTT. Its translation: CASSYSNWGTGELFF.

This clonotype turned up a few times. CDR3 residues: CSVEDRRGGRVNEQFF. Written as DNA, the CDR3 is TGCAGCGTTGAAGATCGTCGAGGGGGCCGGGTCAATGAGCAGTTCTTC. The chain carries TRBV29-1 and TRBJ2-1; 7 bases match TRBD1. This CDR3 comprises 16 residues. Looked up from germline, CDR1 is SQVTM and CDR2 is ANQGSEA. V trimming: 0 bases; J trimming: 6 bases; junction bases outside the gene matches: 11.

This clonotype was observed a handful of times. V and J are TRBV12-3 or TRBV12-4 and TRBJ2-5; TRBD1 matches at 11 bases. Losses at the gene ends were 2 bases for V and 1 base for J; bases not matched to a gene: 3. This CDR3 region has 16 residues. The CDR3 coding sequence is TGTGCCAGCAGTTTAAGGACAGGGGGCTTCCAAGAGACCCAGTACTTC. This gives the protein CASSLRTGGFQETQYF.

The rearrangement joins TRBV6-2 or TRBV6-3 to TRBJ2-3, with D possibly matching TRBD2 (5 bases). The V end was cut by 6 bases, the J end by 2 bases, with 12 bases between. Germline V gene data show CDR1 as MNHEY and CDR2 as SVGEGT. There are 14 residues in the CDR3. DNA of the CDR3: TGTGCCAGCAGAAAAGCGGATCCCACAGATACGCAGTATTTT. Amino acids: CASRKADPTDTQYF.

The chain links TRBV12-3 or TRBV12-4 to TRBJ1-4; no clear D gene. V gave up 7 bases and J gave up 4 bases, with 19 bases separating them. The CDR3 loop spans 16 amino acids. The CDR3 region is CASTSLGLRDNEKLFF. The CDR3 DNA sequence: TGTGCCAGCACTTCCCTAGGGCTTCGAGATAATGAAAAACTGTTTTTT.

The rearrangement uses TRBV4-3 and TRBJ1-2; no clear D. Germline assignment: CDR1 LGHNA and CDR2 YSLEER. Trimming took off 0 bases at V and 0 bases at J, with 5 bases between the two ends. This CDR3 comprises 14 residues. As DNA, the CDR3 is TGCGCCAGCAGCCAAGATAAGACTAACTATGGCTACACCTTC. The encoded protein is CASSQDKTNYGYTF.

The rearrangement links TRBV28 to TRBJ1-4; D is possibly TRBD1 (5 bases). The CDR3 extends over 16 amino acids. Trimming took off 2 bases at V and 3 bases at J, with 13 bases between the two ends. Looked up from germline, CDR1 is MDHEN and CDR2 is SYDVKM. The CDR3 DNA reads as TGTGCCAGCAGTTTAGGAGGGGAGGCGTCTAATGAAAAACTGTTTTTT. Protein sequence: CASSLGGEASNEKLFF.

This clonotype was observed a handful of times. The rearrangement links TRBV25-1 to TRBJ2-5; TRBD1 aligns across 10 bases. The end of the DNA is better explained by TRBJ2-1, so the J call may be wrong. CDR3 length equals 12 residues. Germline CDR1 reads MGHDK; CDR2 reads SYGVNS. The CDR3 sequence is CATRQGANEQFF. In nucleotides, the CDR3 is TGTGCCACAAGACAGGGGGCAAATGAGCAGTTCTTC.

The CDR3 region is CASSSAQEFEQYF. Written as DNA, the CDR3 is TGTGCCAGCAGCTCCGCCCAGGAGTTCGAGCAGTACTTC. V is TRBV7-9 and J is TRBJ2-7; D uncertain. With 4 bases removed from V and 6 bases from J, the gap between germline ends came to 13 bases. The germline V gene encodes CDR1 SEHNR and CDR2 FQNEAQ (reference sequence). This CDR3 is built from 13 residues.

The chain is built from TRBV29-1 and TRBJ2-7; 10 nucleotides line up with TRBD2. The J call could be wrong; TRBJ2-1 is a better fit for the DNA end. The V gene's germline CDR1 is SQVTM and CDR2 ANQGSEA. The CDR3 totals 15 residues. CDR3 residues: CSVFFTTGTSDEQFF. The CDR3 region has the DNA TGCAGCGTTTTTTTTACCACCGGGACTAGCGATGAGCAGTTCTTC.

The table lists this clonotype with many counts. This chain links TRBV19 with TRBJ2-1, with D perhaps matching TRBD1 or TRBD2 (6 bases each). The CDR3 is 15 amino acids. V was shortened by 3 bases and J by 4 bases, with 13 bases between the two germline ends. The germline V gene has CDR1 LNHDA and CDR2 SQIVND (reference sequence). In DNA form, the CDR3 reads TGTGCCAGTAGTATTAGGGGGGCGAGTTACAATGAGCAGTTCTTC. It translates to CASSIRGASYNEQFF.

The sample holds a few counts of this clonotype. The CDR3 loop is CASSPGGNLGGVTEDKNIQYF. In DNA form, the CDR3 reads TGTGCCAGCTCACCTGGGGGAAACCTAGGTGGGGTAACTGAAGACAAAAACATTCAGTACTTC. The genes are TRBV18 and TRBJ2-4; D is tentatively TRBD1 or TRBD2 (5 bases each). There are 21 residues in the CDR3. CDR1 and CDR2 from the germline V gene are KGHSH and LQKENI. V shed 3 bases and J shed 3 bases, with 30 bases lying between them.

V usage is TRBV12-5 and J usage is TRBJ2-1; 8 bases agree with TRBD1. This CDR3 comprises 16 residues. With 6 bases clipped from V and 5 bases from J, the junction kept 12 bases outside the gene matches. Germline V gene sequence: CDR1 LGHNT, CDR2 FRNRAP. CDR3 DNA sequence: TGTGCTAGTGGGACCCTCCGGACAGGGATCGACAATGAGCAGTTCTTC. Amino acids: CASGTLRTGIDNEQFF.

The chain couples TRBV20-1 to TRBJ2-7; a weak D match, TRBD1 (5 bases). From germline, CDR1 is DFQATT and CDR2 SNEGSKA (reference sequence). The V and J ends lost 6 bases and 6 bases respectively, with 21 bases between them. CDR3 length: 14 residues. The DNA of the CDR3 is TGCAGTGCCGGACCAGACAGTTTTGGCGTCGAGCAGTACTTC. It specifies CSAGPDSFGVEQYF.

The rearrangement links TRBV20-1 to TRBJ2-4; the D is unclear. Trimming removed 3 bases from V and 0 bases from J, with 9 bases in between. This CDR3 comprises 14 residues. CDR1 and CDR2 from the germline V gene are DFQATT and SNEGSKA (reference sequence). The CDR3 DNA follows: TGCAGTGCTAGGGAAGGCCTAGCCAAAAACATTCAGTACTTC. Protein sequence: CSAREGLAKNIQYF.

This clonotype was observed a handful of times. The CDR3 DNA sequence: TGTGCCAGCAGCCAAGGTGGCTGGGACTACAATGAGCAGTTCTTC. Protein sequence: CASSQGGWDYNEQFF. J is TRBJ2-1 and V is TRBV14; D uncertain. The germline V gene has CDR1 SGHDN and CDR2 FVKESK. There are 15 residues in the CDR3. The ends were cut back, 1 base at V and 3 bases at J, with 10 bases in the middle.

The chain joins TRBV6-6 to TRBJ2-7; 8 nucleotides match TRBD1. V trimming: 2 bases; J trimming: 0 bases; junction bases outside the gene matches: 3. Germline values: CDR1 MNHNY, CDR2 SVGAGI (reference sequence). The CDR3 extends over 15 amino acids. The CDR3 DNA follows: TGTGCCAGCAGTTACCGGACAGGGACCTCCTACGAGCAGTACTTC. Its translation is CASSYRTGTSYEQYF.

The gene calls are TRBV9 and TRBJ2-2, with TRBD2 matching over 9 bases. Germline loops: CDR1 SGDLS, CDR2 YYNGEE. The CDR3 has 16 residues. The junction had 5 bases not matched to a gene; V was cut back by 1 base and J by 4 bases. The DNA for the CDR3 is TGTGCCAGCAGCGTACTTAGCGGGGGTATCACCGGGGAGCTGTTTTTT. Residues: CASSVLSGGITGELFF.

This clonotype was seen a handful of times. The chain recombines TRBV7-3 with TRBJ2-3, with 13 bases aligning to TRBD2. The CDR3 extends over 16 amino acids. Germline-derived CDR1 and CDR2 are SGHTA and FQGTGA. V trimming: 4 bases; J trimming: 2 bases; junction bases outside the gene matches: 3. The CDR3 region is CASSSGLAGTTDTQYF. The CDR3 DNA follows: TGTGCCAGCAGCTCGGGACTAGCGGGAACCACAGATACGCAGTATTTT. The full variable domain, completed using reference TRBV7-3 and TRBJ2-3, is GAGVSQTPSNKVTEKGKYVELRCDPISGHTALYWYRQSLGQGPEFLIYFQGTGAADDSGLPNDRFFAVRPEGSVSTLKIQRTERGDSAVYLCASSSGLAGTTDTQYFGPGTRLTVL.

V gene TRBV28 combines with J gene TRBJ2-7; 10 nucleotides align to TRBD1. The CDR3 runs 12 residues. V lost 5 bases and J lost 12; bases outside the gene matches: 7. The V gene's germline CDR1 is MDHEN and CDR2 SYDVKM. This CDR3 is CASSPGQGVLYF. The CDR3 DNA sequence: TGTGCCAGCAGTCCCGGACAGGGGGTTCTGTACTTC.

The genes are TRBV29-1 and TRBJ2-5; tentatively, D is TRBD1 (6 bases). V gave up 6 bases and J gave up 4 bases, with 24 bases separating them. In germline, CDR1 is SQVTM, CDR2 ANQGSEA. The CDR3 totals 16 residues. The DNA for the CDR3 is TGCAGCGTCATGCATGGGATTACAGGGATGGTAGAGACCCAGTACTTC. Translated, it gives CSVMHGITGMVETQYF.

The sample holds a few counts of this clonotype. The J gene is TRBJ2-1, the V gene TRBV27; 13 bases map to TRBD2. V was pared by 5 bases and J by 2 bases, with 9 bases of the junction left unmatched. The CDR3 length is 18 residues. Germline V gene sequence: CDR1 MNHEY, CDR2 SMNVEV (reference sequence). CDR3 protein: CASSITSGRAEAYNEQFF. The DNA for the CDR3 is TGTGCCAGCAGTATCACTAGCGGGAGGGCCGAGGCCTACAATGAGCAGTTCTTC.

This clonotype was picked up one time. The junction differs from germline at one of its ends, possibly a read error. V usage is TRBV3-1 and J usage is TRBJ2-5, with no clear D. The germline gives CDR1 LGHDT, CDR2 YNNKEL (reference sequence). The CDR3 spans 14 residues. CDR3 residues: CASSQGRSQETQYF. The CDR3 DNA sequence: TGTGCCAGCAGCCAAGGGCGTAGTCAAGAGACCCAGTATTTC.

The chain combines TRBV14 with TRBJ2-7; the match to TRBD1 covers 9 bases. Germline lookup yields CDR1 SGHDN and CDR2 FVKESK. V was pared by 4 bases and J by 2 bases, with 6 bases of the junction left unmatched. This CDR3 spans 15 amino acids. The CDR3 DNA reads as TGTGCCAGCAGCCGCCGGGACAGGGAAACCTACGAGCAGTACTTC. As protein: CASSRRDRETYEQYF.

The CDR3 DNA sequence: TGTGCCAGCACCCGCCTGGATGAGCAGTTCTTC. This translates into CASTRLDEQFF. The genes are TRBV6-5 and TRBJ2-1, with D unresolved. In germline, CDR1 is MNHEY, CDR2 SVGAGI. The V end lost 7 bases, the J end lost 8 bases, and 9 bases lay between the germline ends. The CDR3 is 11 residues long.

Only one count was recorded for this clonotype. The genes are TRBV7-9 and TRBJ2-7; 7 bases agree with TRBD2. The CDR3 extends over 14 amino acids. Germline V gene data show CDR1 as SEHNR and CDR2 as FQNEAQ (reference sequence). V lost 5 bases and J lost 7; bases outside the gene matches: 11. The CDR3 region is CASSPPSGVWEQYF. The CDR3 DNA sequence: TGTGCCAGCAGCCCGCCCAGCGGGGTCTGGGAGCAGTACTTC.

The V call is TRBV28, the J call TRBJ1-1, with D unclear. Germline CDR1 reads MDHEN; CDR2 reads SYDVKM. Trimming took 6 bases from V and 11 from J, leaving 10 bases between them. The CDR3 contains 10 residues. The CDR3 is CASSGSVAFF. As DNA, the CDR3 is TGTGCCAGCAGCGGCTCCGTGGCTTTCTTT.

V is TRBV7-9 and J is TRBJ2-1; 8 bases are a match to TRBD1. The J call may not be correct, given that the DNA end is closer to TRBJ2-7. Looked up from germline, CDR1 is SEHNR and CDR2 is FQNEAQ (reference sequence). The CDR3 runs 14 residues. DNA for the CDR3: TGTGCCAGCAGCTCGGACAGGGTAGGTTACGAGCAGTACTTC. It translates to CASSSDRVGYEQYF.

The CDR3 is CASAQGAMSLTDTQYF. CDR3 nucleotide sequence: TGTGCCAGCGCTCAAGGGGCTATGTCACTAACAGATACGCAGTATTTT. J is TRBJ2-3 and V is TRBV12-3 or TRBV12-4, with D possibly matching TRBD1 (5 bases). This CDR3 contains 16 residues. Between the trimmed V and J ends, which lost 8 bases and 3 bases, there was a span of 21 bases.

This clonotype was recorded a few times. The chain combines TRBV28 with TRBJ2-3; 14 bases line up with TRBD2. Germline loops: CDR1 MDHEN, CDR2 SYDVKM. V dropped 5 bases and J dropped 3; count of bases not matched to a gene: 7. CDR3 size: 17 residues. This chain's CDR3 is CASSPPGLAGETDTQYF. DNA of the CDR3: TGTGCCAGCAGTCCTCCGGGACTAGCGGGAGAAACAGATACGCAGTATTTT.

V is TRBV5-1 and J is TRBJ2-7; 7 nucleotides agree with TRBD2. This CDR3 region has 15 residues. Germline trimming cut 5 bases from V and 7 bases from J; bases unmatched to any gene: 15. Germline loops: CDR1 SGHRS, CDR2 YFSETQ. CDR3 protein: CASSLSSGGPLEQYF. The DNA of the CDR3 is TGCGCCAGCAGTTTATCCTCGGGAGGACCTCTGGAGCAGTACTTC.

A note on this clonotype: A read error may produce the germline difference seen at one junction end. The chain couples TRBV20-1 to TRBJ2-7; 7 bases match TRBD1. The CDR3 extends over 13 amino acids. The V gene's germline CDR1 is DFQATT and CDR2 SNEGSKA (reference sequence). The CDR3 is CSAKGQARNEQYF. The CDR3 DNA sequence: TGCAGCGCTAAAGGACAGGCTCGCAACGAGCAGTACTTC.